Each of the 2 T cell receptor beta chains below was sequenced from the same sample in a study of blood T cell repertoires in COVID-19. TCRdb's copy holds only in-frame clones and misses some; the assay was immunoSEQ multiplex PCR. The sample carries around 250,000 clones, around 86% recorded once. Sample: peripheral blood. These receptors all come from a woman aged 60 to 75 who had recovered from COVID-19.

The chain links TRBV4-3 to TRBJ2-5; TRBD1 might be the D (6 bases). The CDR3 is made up of 17 amino acids. The V end lost 0 bases, the J end lost 3 bases, and 17 bases lay between the germline ends. Germline CDR1 and CDR2: LGHNA and YSLEER. Written as DNA, the CDR3 is TGCGCCAGCAGCCAAGATATAAGGGGGAGCGGAAAAGAGACCCAGTACTTC. This encodes CASSQDIRGSGKETQYF.

This chain uses TRBV3-1 (or the pseudogene TRBV3-2) with TRBJ1-2; TRBD1 aligns across 8 bases. J was trimmed by 3 bases and V by 1 base; bases with no gene match: 4. Germline CDR1 and CDR2: LGHDT and YNNKEL (reference sequence). This CDR3 comprises 15 residues. CDR3 in DNA: TGTGCCAGCAGCCAAGTCGAACAGGGGGACTATGGCTACACCTTC. Protein product: CASSQVEQGDYGYTF.